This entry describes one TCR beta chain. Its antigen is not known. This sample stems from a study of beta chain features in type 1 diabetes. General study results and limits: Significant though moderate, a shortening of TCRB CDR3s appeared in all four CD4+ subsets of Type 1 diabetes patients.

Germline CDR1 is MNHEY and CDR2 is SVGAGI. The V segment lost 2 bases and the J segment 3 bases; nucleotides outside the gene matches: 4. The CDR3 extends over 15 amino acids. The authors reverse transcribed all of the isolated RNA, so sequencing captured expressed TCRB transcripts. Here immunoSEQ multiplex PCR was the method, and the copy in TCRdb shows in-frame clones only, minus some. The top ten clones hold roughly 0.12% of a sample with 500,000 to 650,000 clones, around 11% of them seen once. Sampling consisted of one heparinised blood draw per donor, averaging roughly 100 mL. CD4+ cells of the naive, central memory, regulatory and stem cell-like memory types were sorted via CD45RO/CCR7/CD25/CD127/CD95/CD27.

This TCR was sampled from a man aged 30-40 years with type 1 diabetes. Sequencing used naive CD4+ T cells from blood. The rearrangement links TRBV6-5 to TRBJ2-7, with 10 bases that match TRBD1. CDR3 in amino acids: CASSYPRTGGYEQYF. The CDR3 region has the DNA TGTGCCAGCAGTTACCCGAGGACAGGGGGCTACGAGCAGTACTTC.